These T cell receptor beta chains were read from a single sample in a study of graft-versus-host responses after intestinal transplantation. Data came from immunoSEQ multiplex PCR; TCRdb stores just in-frame clones and leaves some out. In the table there are tens of thousands of clones, roughly nine tenths of which are singletons. Antigens for these TCRs are unknown. The sequencing here drew on unstimulated CD8+ T cells sorted from spleen or lymph node cells, taken before intestinal transplant. The receptor set was obtained from a human donor who received an intestinal transplant. The CDR3 runs from the conserved cysteine through the conserved F or W. Each record gives: V gene, J gene, clone size, D gene, CDR3 DNA, CDR3 protein. D genes are given only for firm matches. Clone size appears in some rows only: once, few, many, or a class for an expanded clone.

TRBV4-1,TRBJ2-3,NA,TRBD1,TGCGCCAGCAGCCAAGATCCACAGGGGGCAAGCACAGATACGCAGTATTTT,CASSQDPQGASTDTQYF
TRBV2,TRBJ2-2,NA,NA,TGTGCCAGCAGAACAGCTGGGGAGCTGTTTTTT,CASRTAGELFF
TRBV5-1,TRBJ2-5,NA,NA,TGCGCCAGCAGCTTGGGAGACAGGTCTAAATTTGCCCGGCAAGAGACCCAGTACTTC,CASSLGDRSKFARQETQYF
TRBV4-1,TRBJ2-7,NA,NA,TGCGCCAGCAGGGGTCCAGGGGTTGATCCCTACGAGCAGTACTTC,CASRGPGVDPYEQYF
TRBV7-9,TRBJ1-1,NA,NA,TGTGCCAGCAGGGTAAATTCCGGGGACACTGAAGCTTTCTTT,CASRVNSGDTEAFF
TRBV19,TRBJ2-7,once,NA,TGTGCCAGTAGTATTGGCGGCGAGCAGTACTTC,CASSIGGEQYF
TRBV6-5,TRBJ2-1,NA,TRBD1,TGTGCCAGCAGTTACTCCGGGACAGGCTTGATCTTC,CASSYSGTGLIF
TRBV7-6,TRBJ2-1,NA,TRBD2,TGTGCCAGCAGCTCCGCTCTAGCGGGGGATAACAATGAGCAGTTCTTC,CASSSALAGDNNEQFF
TRBV7-3,TRBJ2-1,NA,TRBD2,TGTGCCAGCAGCTTATCGGGAACGGGAGGGGTAAATGAGCAGTTCTTC,CASSLSGTGGVNEQFF
TRBV9,TRBJ2-5,once,TRBD2,TGTGCCAGCAGCGTAGATGGAGCGGGATCTGAGACCCAGTACTTC,CASSVDGAGSETQYF
TRBV13,TRBJ2-7,NA,NA,TGTGCCAGCAGCTTAGGGACAGGCCCCTACGAGCAGTACTTC,CASSLGTGPYEQYF
TRBV5-6,TRBJ1-1,NA,NA,TGTGCCAGCAGAAACGCGGGGGGGGGCACTGAAGCTTTCTTT,CASRNAGGGTEAFF
TRBV29-1,TRBJ2-2,NA,TRBD1,TGCAGCGTTTTTGCCGGGACAGGGGTTTTGGCCGGGGAGCTGTTTTTT,CSVFAGTGVLAGELFF
TRBV5-1,TRBJ2-7,NA,NA,TGCGCCAGCAGCTTATCACTAGCTACCGAGCAGTACTTC,CASSLSLATEQYF
TRBV15,TRBJ2-2,NA,TRBD2,TGTGCCACCAGCAGACCCTGGACTAGCCCTCCGAACACCGGGGAGCTGTTTTTT,CATSRPWTSPPNTGELFF
TRBV6-6,TRBJ1-1,NA,NA,TGTGCCAGCAGTTACCCCACAGAATTGGAGGACACTGAAGCTTTCTTT,CASSYPTELEDTEAFF
TRBV27,TRBJ2-7,NA,NA,TGTGCCAGTGCCACCTACCCGGTAGGAGGCTACGAGCAGTACTTC,CASATYPVGGYEQYF